The 17 T cell receptor beta chains listed next were all sequenced from one sample in a study of T cell responses to AZD1222 COVID-19 vaccine. TCRdb keeps only in-frame clones here, not all; method: immunoSEQ multiplex PCR. There are about 120,000 clones in the sample; roughly 88% occur only once, and approximately 6.2% lies in the top ten. The sequencing used peripheral blood, collected on day 0 of AZD1222 vaccination. These receptors originate from an adult in good health.

The chain carries TRBV7-8 and TRBJ2-1, with TRBD2 identical over 7 bases. After removal of 6 bases from V and 2 bases from J, the junction contained 13 bases not matched to a gene. This CDR3 is 17 amino acids long. Germline-derived CDR1 and CDR2 are SGHVS and FQNEAQ. CDR3 sequence: CASRPVLKLATYNEQFF. The CDR3 nucleotides read TGTGCCAGCAGACCTGTCCTGAAACTAGCGACCTACAATGAGCAGTTCTTC. The whole variable domain, remainder taken from reference TRBV7-8 and TRBJ2-1, is GAGVSQSPRYKVAKRGQDVALRCDPISGHVSLFWYQQALGQGPEFLTYFQNEAQLDKSGLPSDRFFAERPEGSVSTLKIQRTQQEDSAVYLCASRPVLKLATYNEQFFGPGTRLTVL.

Many counts were recorded for this clone. The rearrangement joins TRBV20-1 to TRBJ1-2; D not certain. CDR3 length equals 17 residues. Germline assignment: CDR1 DFQATT and CDR2 SNEGSKA (reference sequence). V was shortened by 3 bases and J by 7 bases, with 27 bases between the two germline ends. This CDR3 is CSASNPPGLPRRVGYTF. CDR3 bases: TGCAGTGCTAGTAACCCCCCAGGATTACCTCGGCGGGTTGGCTACACCTTC.

The chain is built from TRBV11-3 and TRBJ2-2; D possibly corresponds to TRBD1 (6 bases). Trimming cost V 5 bases and J 6 bases, with 10 bases left between them. Germline lookup yields CDR1 SGHNT and CDR2 YENEEA. The CDR3 extends over 13 amino acids. In DNA form, the CDR3 reads TGTGCCAGCAGCGCCAGGGGTTCCGGGGAGCTGTTTTTT. It codes for CASSARGSGELFF. The full variable domain, with the rest looked up from reference TRBV11-3 and TRBJ2-2, is EAGVVQSPRYKIIEKKQPVAFWCNPISGHNTLYWYLQNLGQGPELLIRYENEEAVDDSQLPKDRFSAERLKGVDSTLKIQPAELGDSAVYLCASSARGSGELFFGEGSRLTVL.

This clone was seen a few times. The rearrangement uses TRBV6-1 and TRBJ1-6; D gene uncertain. The CDR3 consists of 15 residues. With 0 bases removed from V and 12 bases from J, the gap between germline ends came to 15 bases. Germline CDR1 MNHNS, CDR2 SASEGT. CDR3 loop: CASSEATDPFRPLHF. In DNA, the CDR3 is TGTGCCAGCAGTGAAGCAACCGACCCATTCAGACCCCTCCACTTT.

This chain connects TRBV21-1 to TRBJ1-2. TRBV21-1 is a listed pseudogene. The CDR3 is 12 residues long. The CDR3 nucleotides are TGTGCCAGCAGGAAGGGTAACTATGGCTACACCTTC. This sequence encodes CASRKGNYGYTF.

The chain recombines TRBV9 with TRBJ1-6; D gene unclear. This CDR3 is built from 13 residues. Trimming left V 0 bases short and J 7 bases short, with 5 bases between. Germline CDR1 and CDR2: SGDLS and YYNGEE. The CDR3 reads CASSVAVNSPLHF. DNA for the CDR3: TGTGCCAGCAGCGTAGCCGTGAATTCACCCCTCCACTTT.

This chain connects TRBV13 to TRBJ1-1; 7 bases align to TRBD1. After removal of 0 bases from V and 12 bases from J, the junction contained 10 bases not matched to a gene. CDR3 length: 14 residues. Germline assignment: CDR1 PRHDT and CDR2 FYEKMQ (reference sequence). CDR3 residues: CASSLGGTAGGSFF. DNA of the CDR3: TGTGCCAGCAGCTTAGGCGGGACAGCGGGTGGATCTTTCTTT.

This clone was observed a handful of times. The gene calls are TRBV10-1 and TRBJ1-5; 7 nucleotides line up with TRBD1. The V gene end was trimmed by 6 bases and the J gene end by 5 bases; junction bases not matched to a gene: 7. Looked up from germline, CDR1 is WNHNN and CDR2 is SYGVQD (reference sequence). This CDR3 has 14 residues. The CDR3 protein is CASRSTGSHQPQHF. The CDR3 region has the DNA TGCGCCAGCAGATCGACAGGGAGCCATCAGCCCCAGCATTTT.

This sequence joins TRBV12-3 or TRBV12-4 and TRBJ2-7; D is undetermined. Between the trimmed V and J ends, which lost 5 bases and 0 bases, there was a span of 5 bases. The CDR3 sequence is 12 residues long. The CDR3 protein is CASSQDSYEQYF. The CDR3 DNA reads as TGTGCCAGCAGTCAGGACTCCTACGAGCAGTACTTC.

A few counts support this clone. CDR3: CASSRDSTYEQYF. The CDR3 DNA follows: TGTGCCAGTAGCCGGGACTCAACATACGAGCAGTACTTC. This rearrangement joins TRBV19 to TRBJ2-7, with D possibly matching TRBD2 (6 bases). The germline V gene encodes CDR1 LNHDA and CDR2 SQIVND (reference sequence). Trimming cost V 6 bases and J 4 bases, with 13 bases left between them. The length of the CDR3 is 13 residues.

V usage is TRBV14 and J usage is TRBJ1-4, with unresolved D. Germline values: CDR1 SGHDN, CDR2 FVKESK. This CDR3 comprises 13 residues. V lost 6 bases and J 8 bases, leaving 13 bases between the germline ends. DNA for the CDR3: TGTGCCAGCAGTTACAGCGATTTCGAAAAACTGTTTTTT. This codes for CASSYSDFEKLFF.

This chain connects TRBV14 to TRBJ1-1, with D unresolved. Germline CDR1 SGHDN, CDR2 FVKESK. This CDR3 has 13 amino acids. V was pared by 3 bases and J by 12 bases, with 17 bases between. CDR3 bases: TGTGCCAGCAGCCAGAGTATGGCGGGAAGGCCTTTCTTT. It yields the protein CASSQSMAGRPFF.

The chain is built from TRBV5-1 and TRBJ1-4; D remains ambiguous. Looked up from germline, CDR1 is SGHRS and CDR2 is YFSETQ. The CDR3 has 15 amino acids. V was shortened by 0 bases and J by 3 bases, with 9 bases between the two germline ends. The CDR3: CASSLDRSPNEKLFF. The CDR3 coding sequence is TGCGCCAGCAGCTTGGATAGGAGCCCTAATGAAAAACTGTTTTTT.

This chain links TRBV6-2 or TRBV6-3 with TRBJ2-5; D is unresolved. Germline CDR1 and CDR2: MNHEY and SVGEGT. CDR3 length equals 12 residues. V was clipped by 5 bases and J by 5 bases, with 9 bases between them. The CDR3 sequence: CASSLTSETQYF. As DNA, the CDR3 is TGTGCCAGCAGTCTGACGTCGGAGACCCAGTACTTC.

The J gene is TRBJ1-5, the V gene TRBV28; D is perhaps TRBD1 (5 bases). The CDR3 sequence is 18 residues long. Germline CDR1 reads MDHEN; CDR2 reads SYDVKM. Trimming stripped 5 bases from V and 1 base from J, with 21 bases between. CDR3 amino acids: CASSPMTQMGVSNQPQHF. The CDR3, as DNA: TGTGCCAGCAGTCCTATGACACAAATGGGGGTGAGCAATCAGCCCCAGCATTTT. Full variable domain (outside the CDR3, taken from reference TRBV28 and TRBJ1-5): DVKVTQSSRYLVKRTGEKVFLECVQDMDHENMFWYRQDPGLGLRLIYFSYDVKMKEKGDIPEGYSVSREKKERFSLILESASTNQTSMYLCASSPMTQMGVSNQPQHFGDGTRLSIL.

This chain connects TRBV4-3 to TRBJ2-7, with 10 bases matching TRBD1. In germline, CDR1 is LGHNA, CDR2 YSLEER. V lost 4 bases, J lost 4 bases, and 7 bases stayed unmatched. CDR3 size: 15 residues. CDR3 in amino acids: CASSRGQGIGYEQYF. CDR3 in DNA: TGCGCCAGCAGCCGGGGACAGGGGATAGGATACGAGCAGTACTTC.

The chain employs TRBV11-3 and TRBJ2-7; maybe TRBD1 (5 bases). The CDR3 sequence is 16 residues long. Germline lookup yields CDR1 SGHNT and CDR2 YENEEA. Trimming stripped 5 bases from V and 0 bases from J, with 17 bases between. In DNA form, the CDR3 reads TGTGCCAGCAGCGTACGGTCAGGGATTAGCTCCTACGAGCAGTACTTC. Its protein is CASSVRSGISSYEQYF.